This T cell receptor beta chain stems from a study of blood T cell repertoires in COVID-19. Study information: Nucleic acid was either cDNA or gDNA, and it came from T cells, B-cell-depleted T cells, or PBMCs.

The germline V gene has CDR1 LGHDT and CDR2 YNNKEL (reference sequence). The CDR3 is 17 amino acids. The germline V and J ends were trimmed by 0 bases and 3 bases, with 15 bases remaining between them. Original processing methods: Amplification of reference gene primers was used by the study to estimate nucleated cell counts. Measured with immunoSEQ multiplex PCR; TCRdb has only the in-frame clones, and not every one. That table gives V, J and clone size, and the DNA gave D and trimming. The sample consists of hundreds of thousands of clones, more than 60% of them appearing once. The receptor's source is a middle-aged woman with active or convalescent COVID-19. Sequenced sample: peripheral blood. This sequence joins TRBV3-1 (or the pseudogene TRBV3-2) and TRBJ1-3; D is possibly TRBD1 (6 bases). The CDR3 sequence: CASSQEVARGVGNTIYF. CDR3 sequence (DNA): TGTGCCAGCAGCCAAGAGGTAGCCAGGGGCGTTGGAAACACCATATATTTT.